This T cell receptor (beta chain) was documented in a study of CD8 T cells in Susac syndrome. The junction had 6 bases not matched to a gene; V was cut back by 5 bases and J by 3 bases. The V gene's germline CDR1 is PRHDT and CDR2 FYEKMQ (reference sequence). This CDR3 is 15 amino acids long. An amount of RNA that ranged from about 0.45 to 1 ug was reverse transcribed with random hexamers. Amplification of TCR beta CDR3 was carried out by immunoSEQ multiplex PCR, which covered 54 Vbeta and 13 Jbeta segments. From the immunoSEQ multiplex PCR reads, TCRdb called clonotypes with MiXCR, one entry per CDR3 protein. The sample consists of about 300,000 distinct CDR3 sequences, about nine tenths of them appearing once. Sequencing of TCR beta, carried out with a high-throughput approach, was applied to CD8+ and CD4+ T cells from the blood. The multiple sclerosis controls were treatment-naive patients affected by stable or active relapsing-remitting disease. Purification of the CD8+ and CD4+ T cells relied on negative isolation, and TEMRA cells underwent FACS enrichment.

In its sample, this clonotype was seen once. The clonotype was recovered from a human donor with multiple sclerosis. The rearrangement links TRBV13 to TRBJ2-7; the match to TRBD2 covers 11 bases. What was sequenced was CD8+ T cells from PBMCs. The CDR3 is CASSLGLAGNYEQYF. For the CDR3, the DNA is TGTGCCAGCAGCCTCGGACTAGCGGGCAACTACGAGCAGTACTTC.